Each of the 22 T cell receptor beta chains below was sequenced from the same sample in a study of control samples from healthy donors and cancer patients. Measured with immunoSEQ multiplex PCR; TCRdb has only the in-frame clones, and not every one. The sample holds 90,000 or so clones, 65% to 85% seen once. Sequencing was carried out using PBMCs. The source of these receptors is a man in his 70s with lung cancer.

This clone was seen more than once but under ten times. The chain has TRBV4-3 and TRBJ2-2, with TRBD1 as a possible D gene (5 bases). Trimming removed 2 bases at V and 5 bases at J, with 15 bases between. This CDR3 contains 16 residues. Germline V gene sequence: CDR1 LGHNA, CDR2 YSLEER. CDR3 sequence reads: CASSQTGRAVTGELFF. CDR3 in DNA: TGCGCCAGCAGCCAAACAGGCAGGGCGGTGACCGGGGAGCTGTTTTTT.

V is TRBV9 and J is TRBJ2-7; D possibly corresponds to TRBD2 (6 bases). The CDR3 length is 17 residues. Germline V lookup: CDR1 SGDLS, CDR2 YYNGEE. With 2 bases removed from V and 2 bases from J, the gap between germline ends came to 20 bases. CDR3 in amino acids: CASSVGGSGGAPYEQYF. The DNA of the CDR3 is TGTGCCAGCAGCGTGGGGGGTTCTGGCGGGGCCCCCTACGAGCAGTACTTC.

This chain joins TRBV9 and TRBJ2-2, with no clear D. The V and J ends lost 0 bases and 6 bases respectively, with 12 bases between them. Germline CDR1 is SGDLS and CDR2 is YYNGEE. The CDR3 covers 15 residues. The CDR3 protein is CASSVELRSSGELFF. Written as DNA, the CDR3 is TGTGCCAGCAGCGTAGAGCTAAGATCCTCCGGGGAGCTGTTTTTT.

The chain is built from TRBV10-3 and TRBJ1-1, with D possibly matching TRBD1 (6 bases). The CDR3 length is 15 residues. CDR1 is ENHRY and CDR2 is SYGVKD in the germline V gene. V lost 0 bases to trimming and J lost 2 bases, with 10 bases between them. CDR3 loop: CAISESGGGNTEAFF. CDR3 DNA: TGTGCCATCAGTGAGTCAGGGGGAGGAAACACTGAAGCTTTCTTT.

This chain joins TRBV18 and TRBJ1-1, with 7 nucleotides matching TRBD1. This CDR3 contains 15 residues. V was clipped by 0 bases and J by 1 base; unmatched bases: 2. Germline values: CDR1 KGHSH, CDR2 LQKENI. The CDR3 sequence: CASSPPPGGNTEAFF. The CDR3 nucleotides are TGTGCCAGCTCACCACCTCCAGGGGGGAACACTGAAGCTTTCTTT.

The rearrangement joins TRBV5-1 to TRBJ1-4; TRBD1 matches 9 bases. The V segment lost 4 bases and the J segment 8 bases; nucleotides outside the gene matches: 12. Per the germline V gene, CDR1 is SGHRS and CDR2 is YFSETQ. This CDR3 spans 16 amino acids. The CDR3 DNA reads TGCGCCAGCAGCAATACAGGGGGCAGGCCGGCGGAAAAACTGTTTTTT. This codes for CASSNTGGRPAEKLFF.

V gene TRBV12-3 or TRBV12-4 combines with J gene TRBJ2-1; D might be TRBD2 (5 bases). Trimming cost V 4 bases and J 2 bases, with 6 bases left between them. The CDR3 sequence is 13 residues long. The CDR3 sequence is CASSSGTYNEQFF. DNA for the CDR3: TGTGCCAGCAGTTCGGGAACCTACAATGAGCAGTTCTTC.

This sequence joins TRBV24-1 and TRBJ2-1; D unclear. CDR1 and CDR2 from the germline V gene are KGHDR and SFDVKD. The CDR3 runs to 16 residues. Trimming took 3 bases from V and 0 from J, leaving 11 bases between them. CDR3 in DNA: TGTGCCACCAGTGATCTTAGGCGAAGCTCCTACAATGAGCAGTTCTTC. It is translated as CATSDLRRSSYNEQFF.

The CDR3, as DNA: TGCGCCAGCAGCTCGGGACGGTCCCAAGAGACCCAGTACTTC. It specifies CASSSGRSQETQYF. The chain employs TRBV5-1 and TRBJ2-5, with D tentatively TRBD1 or TRBD2 (5 bases each). Germline V lookup: CDR1 SGHRS, CDR2 YFSETQ. V lost 3 bases and J lost 1, with 10 bases in between. The length of the CDR3 is 14 residues.

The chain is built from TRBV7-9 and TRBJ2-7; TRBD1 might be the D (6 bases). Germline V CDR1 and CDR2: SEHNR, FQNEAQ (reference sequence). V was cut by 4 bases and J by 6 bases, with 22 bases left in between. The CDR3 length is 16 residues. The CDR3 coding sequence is TGTGCCAGCAGCTCACCCCCGGGACAACTTCCAGGCGAGCAGTACTTC. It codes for CASSSPPGQLPGEQYF.

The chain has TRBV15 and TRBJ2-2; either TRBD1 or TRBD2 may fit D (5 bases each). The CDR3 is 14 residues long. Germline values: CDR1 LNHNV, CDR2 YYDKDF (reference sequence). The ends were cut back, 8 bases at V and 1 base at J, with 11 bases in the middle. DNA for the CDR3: TGTGCCACCCGGGGCCAGTTGAACACCGGGGAGCTGTTTTTT. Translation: CATRGQLNTGELFF.

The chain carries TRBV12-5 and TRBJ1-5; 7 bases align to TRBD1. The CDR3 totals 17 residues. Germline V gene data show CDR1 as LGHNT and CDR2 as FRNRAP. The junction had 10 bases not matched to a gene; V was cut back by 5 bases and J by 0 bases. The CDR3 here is CASGTQGTAHSNQPQHF. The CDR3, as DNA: TGTGCTAGTGGTACACAAGGGACAGCTCATAGCAATCAGCCCCAGCATTTT.

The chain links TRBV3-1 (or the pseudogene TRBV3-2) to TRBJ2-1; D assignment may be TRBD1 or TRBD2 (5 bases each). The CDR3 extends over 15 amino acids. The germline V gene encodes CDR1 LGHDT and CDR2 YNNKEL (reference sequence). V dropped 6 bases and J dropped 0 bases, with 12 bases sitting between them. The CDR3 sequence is CASRPWGSSYNEQFF. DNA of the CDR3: TGTGCCAGCAGACCCTGGGGGAGCTCCTACAATGAGCAGTTCTTC.

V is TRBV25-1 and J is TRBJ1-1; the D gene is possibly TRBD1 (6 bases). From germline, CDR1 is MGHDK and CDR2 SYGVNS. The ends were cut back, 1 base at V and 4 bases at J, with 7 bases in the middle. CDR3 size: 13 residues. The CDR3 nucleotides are TGTGCCAGCAGTGAATTCAGGGGCACTGAAGCTTTCTTT. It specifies CASSEFRGTEAFF.

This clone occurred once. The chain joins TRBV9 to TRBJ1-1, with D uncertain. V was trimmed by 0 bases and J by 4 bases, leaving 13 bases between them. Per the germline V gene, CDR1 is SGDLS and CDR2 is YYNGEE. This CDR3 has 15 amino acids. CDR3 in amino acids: CASSVGNSPGTEAFF. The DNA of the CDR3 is TGTGCCAGCAGCGTAGGGAACAGCCCAGGCACTGAAGCTTTCTTT. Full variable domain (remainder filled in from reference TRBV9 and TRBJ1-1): DSGVTQTPKHLITATGQRVTLRCSPRSGDLSVYWYQQSLDQGLQFLIQYYNGEERAKGNILERFSAQQFPDLHSELNLSSLELGDSALYFCASSVGNSPGTEAFFGQGTRLTVV.

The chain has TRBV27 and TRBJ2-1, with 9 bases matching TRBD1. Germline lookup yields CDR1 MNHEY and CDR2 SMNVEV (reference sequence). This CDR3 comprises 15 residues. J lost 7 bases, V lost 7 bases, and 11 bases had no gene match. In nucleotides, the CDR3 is TGTGCCAGCATGGCTTGGACAGGGGTTTCTAATGAGCAGTTCTTC. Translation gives CASMAWTGVSNEQFF.

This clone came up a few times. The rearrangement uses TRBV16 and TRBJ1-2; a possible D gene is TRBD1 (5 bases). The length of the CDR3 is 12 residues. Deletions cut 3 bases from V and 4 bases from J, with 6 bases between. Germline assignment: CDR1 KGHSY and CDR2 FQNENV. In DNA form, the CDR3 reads TGTGCCAGCAGCCACGGGACCTATGGCTACACCTTC. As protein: CASSHGTYGYTF.

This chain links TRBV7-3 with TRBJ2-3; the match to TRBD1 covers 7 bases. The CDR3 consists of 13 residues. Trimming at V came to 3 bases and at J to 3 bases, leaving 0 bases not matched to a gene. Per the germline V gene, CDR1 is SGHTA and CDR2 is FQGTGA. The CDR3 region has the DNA TGTGCCAGCAGCTTGGGACAGACAGATACGCAGTATTTT. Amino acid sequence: CASSLGQTDTQYF.

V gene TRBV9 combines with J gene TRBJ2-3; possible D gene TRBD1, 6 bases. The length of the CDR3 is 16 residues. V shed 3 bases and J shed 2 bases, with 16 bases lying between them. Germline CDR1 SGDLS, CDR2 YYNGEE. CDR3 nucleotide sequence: TGTGCCAGCAGCGAGGGGGAAGGCTCTCACACAGATACGCAGTATTTT. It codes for CASSEGEGSHTDTQYF.

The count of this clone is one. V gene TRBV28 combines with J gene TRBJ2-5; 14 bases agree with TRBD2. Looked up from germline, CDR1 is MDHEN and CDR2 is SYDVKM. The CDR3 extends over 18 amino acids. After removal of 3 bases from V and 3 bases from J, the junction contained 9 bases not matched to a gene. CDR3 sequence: CASSFATSGGAEEETQYF. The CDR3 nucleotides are TGTGCCAGCAGTTTTGCGACTAGCGGGGGGGCGGAGGAAGAGACCCAGTACTTC.

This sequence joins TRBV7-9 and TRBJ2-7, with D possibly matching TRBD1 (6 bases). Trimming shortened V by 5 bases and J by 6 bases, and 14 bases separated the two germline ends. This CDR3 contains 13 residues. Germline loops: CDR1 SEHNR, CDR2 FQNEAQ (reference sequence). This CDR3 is CASSTRGQSEQYF. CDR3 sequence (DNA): TGTGCCAGCAGCACCAGAGGACAGAGCGAGCAGTACTTC.

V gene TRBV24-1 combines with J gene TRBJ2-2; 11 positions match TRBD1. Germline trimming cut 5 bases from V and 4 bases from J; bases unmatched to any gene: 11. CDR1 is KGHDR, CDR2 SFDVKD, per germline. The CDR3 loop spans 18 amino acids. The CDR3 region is CATSAYVDRGQVTGELFF. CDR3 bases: TGTGCCACCAGTGCCTACGTGGACAGGGGGCAGGTCACCGGGGAGCTGTTTTTT.